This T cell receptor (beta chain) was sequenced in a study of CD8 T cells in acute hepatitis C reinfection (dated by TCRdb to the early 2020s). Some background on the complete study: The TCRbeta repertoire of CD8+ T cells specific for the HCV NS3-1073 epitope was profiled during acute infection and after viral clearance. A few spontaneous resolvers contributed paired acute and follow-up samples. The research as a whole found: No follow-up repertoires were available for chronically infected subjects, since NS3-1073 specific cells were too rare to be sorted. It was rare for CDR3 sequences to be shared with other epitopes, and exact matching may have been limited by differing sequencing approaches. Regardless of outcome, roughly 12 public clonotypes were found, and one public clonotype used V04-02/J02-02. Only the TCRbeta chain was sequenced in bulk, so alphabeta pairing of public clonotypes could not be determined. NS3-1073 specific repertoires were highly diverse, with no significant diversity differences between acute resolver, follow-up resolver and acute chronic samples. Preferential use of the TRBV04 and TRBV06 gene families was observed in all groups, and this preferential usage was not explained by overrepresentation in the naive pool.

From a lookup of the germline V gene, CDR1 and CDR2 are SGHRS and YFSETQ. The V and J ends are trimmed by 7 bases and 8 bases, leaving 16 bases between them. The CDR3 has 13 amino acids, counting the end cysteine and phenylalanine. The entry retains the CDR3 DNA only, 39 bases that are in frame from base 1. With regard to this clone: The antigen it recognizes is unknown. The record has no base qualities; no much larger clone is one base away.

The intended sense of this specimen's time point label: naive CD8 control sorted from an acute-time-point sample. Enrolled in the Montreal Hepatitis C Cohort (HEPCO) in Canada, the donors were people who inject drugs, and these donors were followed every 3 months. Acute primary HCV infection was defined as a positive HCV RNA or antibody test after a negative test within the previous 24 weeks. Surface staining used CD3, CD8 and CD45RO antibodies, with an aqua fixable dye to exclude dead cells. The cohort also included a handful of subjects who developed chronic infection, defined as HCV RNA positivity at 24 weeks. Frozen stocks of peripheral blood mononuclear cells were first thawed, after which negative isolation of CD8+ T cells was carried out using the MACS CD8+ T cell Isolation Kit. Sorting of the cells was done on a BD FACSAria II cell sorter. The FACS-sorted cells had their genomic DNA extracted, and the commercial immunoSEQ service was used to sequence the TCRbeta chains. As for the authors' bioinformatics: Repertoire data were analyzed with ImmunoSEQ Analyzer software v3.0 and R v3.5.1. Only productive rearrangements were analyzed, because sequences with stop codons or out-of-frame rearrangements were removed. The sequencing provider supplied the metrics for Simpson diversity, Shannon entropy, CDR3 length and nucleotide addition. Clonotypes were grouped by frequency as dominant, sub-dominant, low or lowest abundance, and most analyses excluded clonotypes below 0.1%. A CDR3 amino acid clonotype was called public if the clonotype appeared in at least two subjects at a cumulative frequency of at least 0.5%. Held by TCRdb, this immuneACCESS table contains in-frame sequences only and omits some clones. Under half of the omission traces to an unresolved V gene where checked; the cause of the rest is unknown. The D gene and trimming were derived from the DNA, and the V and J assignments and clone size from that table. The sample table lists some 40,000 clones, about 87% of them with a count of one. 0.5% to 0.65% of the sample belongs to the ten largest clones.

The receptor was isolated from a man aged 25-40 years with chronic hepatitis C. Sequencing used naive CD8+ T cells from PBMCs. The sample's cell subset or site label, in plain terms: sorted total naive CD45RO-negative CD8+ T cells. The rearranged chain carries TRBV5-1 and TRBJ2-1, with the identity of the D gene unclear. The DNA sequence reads TGCGCCAGCCGTGGCGGAGACTTCGATGAGCAGTTCTTC. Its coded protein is CASRGGDFDEQFF.